The source of this TCR beta chain is a study of T cells in localized non-small cell lung cancer (dated by TCRdb to 2018 to 2020). Regarding the study in general: The study analyzed T cell repertoires of hundreds of early-stage NSCLC patients, comparing tumors and uninvolved tumor-adjacent lungs. The mean age of the NSCLC patients was around 65 years, with 130 or so men and 95 to 110 women. The cohort comprised 236 treatment-naïve NSCLC patients with resected, localized lung tumors.

The immunoSEQ Assay was used to sequence TCR beta CDR3 regions from DNA. As for the original processing: T cell density was computed as TCR beta template counts normalized to usable DNA estimated by amplifying housekeeping genes. The preseqR package was used to estimate richness by extrapolating to 400,000 templates for PBMC samples and to 120,000 templates for tissue samples. Clonality was defined by subtracting Pielou's evenness from one. Differential abundance testing on productive amino-acid clonotypes, with a minimum total count of 5 and an alpha of 0.1, was used to identify tissue-enriched TCRs. The Jaccard Index and the Morisita Overlap Index were used to quantify repertoire overlap between compartments. GLIPH grouped TCR beta CDR3s together with public tetramer-defined viral CDR3s, and a viral motif had to include at least three viral sequences and also show V-gene enrichment. The table was pulled from immuneACCESS by TCRdb, which kept in-frame rearrangements only. Such tables lose some clones; where checked, under half of the loss comes from unresolved V genes, and the rest has no known cause. From that table come the V and J calls and clone size; the DNA was used to work out D and trimming. In this sample the table shows approximately 80,000 clones, 65% to 85% of which occur a single time. The ten largest account for nearly 9.5% of the sample.

At diagnosis, peripheral blood, uninvolved tumor-adjacent lung and tumor were collected and stored as a combination of fresh-frozen and FFPE material. For TCR repertoire profiling, the blood samples were analyzed as peripheral blood mononuclear cells. Here is what the overall study found, with its caveats: The highest T cell clonality was observed in uninvolved tumor-adjacent lung, where clonality exceeded that of tumor, suggesting that antigenic responses were more focused in uninvolved tumor-adjacent lung. Higher T cell density in blood was associated with longer overall survival, whereas higher clonality in adjacent lung was associated with shorter survival. Of the top 100 tumor clones, a median of 57 were detected in paired uninvolved adjacent lung; about 28 were also among that lung's top 100. Because multi-region tumor sequencing was not done, intratumor heterogeneity could not be ruled out. Since the design was exploratory, TCR variables were selected using unadjusted p-values with no false-discovery rate correction.

As for this clone: The antigen it recognizes is unknown. Within one base of it there is no much larger clone, and no base qualities were kept.

The CDR3 contains 14 residues, cysteine and phenylalanine counted. Of all the DNA, just the CDR3 is kept, 42 bases in frame from base 1. CDR1 and CDR2 are drawn from the germline V gene: SGHTA, FQGNSA. V was cut back by 4 bases and J by 6 bases, leaving a gap of 13 bases between them. Sequencing was performed on peripheral blood, taken before any cancer treatment. This receptor was obtained from a female donor at least 60 years old with stage I lung adenocarcinoma. The sequence is built from TRBV7-2 and TRBJ2-1, with TRBD2 as a weak D call on 5 bases. The sequence in DNA is TGTGCCAGCAGCTCCCGCAGCGGACCCAATGAGCAGTTCTTC. Translated, this gives CASSSRSGPNEQFF.